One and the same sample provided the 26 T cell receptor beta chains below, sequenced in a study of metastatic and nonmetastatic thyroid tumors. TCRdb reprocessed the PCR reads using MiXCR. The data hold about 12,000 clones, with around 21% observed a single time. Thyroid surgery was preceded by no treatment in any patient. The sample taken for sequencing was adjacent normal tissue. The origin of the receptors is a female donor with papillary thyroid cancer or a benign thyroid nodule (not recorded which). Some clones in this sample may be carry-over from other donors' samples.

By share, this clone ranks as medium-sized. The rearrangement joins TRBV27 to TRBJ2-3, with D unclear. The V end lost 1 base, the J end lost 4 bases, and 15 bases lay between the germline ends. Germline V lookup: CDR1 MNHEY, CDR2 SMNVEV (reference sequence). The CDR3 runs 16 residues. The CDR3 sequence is CASSLYPEIRADTQYF. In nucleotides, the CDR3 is TGTGCCAGCAGTTTATATCCGGAAATAAGGGCAGATACGCAGTATTTT.

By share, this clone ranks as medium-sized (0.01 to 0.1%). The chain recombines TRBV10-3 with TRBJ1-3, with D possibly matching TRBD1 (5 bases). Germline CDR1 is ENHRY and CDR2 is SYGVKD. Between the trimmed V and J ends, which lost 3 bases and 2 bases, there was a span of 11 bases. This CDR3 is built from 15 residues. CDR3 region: CAISEGGTAGNTIYF. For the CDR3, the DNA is TGTGCCATCAGTGAAGGAGGGACCGCTGGAAACACCATATATTTT.

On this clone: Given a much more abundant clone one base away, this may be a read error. In DNA form, the CDR3 reads TGTGTCAGCAGACAGCCTAGGGCGGGAGGGCCAGGCGAGCAGTTCTTC. The encoded protein is CVSRQPRAGGPGEQFF. The V and J genes are TRBV4-2 and TRBJ2-1, with 9 bases identical to TRBD2. This CDR3 region has 16 residues. Looked up from germline, CDR1 is LGHNA and CDR2 is YNFKEQ.

CDR3 nucleotides: TGTGCCAGCAGTCCACAGACAGGGGTCGGCTACACCTTC. It translates to CASSPQTGVGYTF. The chain recombines TRBV27 with TRBJ1-2; the match to TRBD1 covers 8 bases. The V segment lost 5 bases and the J segment 8 bases; nucleotides outside the gene matches: 7. CDR3 length: 13 amino acids. From germline, CDR1 is MNHEY and CDR2 SMNVEV (reference sequence).

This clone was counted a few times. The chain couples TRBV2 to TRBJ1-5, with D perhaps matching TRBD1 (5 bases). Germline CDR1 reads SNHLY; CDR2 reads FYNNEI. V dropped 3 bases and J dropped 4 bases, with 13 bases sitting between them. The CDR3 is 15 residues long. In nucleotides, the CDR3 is TGTGCCAGCAGTGATATCAGGACAAAAAATCAGCCCCAGCATTTT. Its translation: CASSDIRTKNQPQHF. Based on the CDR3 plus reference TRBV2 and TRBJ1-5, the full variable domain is EPEVTQTPSHQVTQMGQEVILRCVPISNHLYFYWYRQILGQKVEFLVSFYNNEISEKSEIFDDQFSVERPDGSNFTLKIRSTKLEDSAMYFCASSDIRTKNQPQHFGDGTRLSIL.

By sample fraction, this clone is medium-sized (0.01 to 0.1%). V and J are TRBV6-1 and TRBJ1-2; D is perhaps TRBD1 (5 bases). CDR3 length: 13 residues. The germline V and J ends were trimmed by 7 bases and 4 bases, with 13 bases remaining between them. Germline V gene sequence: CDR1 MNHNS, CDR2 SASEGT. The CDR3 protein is CASTTQGFYGYTF. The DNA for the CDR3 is TGTGCCAGCACCACCCAGGGATTCTATGGCTACACCTTC.

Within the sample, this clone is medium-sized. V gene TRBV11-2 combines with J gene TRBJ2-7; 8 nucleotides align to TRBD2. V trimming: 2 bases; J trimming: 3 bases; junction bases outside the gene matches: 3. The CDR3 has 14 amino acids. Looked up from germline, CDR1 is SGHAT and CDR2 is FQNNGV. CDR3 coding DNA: TGTGCCAGCAGCTTACCGGGAGGGGGCTACGAGCAGTACTTC. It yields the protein CASSLPGGGYEQYF.

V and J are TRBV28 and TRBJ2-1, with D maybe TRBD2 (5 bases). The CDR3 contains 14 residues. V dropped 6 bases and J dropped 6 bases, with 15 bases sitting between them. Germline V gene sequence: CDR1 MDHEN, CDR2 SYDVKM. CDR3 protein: CASRLDSVTNEQFF. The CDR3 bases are TGTGCCAGCAGATTGGATAGCGTCACCAATGAGCAGTTCTTC.

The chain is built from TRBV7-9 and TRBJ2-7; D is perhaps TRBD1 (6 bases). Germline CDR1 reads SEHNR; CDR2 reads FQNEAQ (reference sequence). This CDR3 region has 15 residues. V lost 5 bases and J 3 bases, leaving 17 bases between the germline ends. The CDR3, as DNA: TGTGCCAGCAGCGGCCCCCCACCGGGACACTACGAGCAGTACTTC. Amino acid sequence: CASSGPPPGHYEQYF.

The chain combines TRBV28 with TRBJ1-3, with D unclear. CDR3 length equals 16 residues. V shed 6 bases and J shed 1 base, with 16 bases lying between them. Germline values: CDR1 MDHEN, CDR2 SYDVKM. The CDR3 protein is CASSFVRLSSGNTIYF. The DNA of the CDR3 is TGTGCCAGCAGCTTCGTCAGGCTCAGTTCTGGAAACACCATATATTTT.

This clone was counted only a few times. The CDR3 DNA reads as TGTGCCAGCAGCGGACTAGCGGCATCCAATGAGCAGTTCTTC. Translation gives CASSGLAASNEQFF. The chain carries TRBV6-1 and TRBJ2-1; 10 bases align to TRBD2. CDR1 and CDR2 from the germline V gene are MNHNS and SASEGT. J lost 6 bases, V lost 6 bases, and 5 bases had no gene match. This CDR3 is built from 14 residues.

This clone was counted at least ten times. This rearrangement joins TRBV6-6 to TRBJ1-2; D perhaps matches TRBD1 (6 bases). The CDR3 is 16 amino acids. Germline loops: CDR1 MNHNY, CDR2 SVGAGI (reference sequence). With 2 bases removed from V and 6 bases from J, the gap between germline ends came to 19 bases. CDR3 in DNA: TGTGCCAGCAGTTACACCTCACAGGGAGGGGTGGATGGCTACACCTTC. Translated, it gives CASSYTSQGGVDGYTF.

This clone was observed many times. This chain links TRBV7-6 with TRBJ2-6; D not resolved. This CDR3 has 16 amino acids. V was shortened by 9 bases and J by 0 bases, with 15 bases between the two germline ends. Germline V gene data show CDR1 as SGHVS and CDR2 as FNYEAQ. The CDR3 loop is CASSRLQDSGANVLTF. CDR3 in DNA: TGTGCCAGTTCACGGCTTCAAGACTCTGGGGCCAACGTCCTGACTTTC.

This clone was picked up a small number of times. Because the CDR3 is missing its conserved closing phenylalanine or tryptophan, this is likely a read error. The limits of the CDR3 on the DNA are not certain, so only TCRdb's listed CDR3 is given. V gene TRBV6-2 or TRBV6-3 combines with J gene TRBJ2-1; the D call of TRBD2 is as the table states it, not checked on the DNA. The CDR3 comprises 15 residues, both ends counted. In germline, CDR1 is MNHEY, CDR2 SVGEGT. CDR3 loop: CASRSLSGALAGATL.

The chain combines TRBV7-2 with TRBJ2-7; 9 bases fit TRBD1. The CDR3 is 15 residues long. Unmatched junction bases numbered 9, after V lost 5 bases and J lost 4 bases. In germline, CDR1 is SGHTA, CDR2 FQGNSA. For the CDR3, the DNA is TGTGCCAGCAGCAGCGAACAGGGGGCGGAGTACGAGCAGTACTTC. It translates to CASSSEQGAEYEQYF.

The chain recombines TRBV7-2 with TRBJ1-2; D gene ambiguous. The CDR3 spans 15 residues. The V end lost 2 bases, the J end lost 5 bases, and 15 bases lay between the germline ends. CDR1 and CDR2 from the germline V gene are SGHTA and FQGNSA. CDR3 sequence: CASSLSPPPGYGYTF. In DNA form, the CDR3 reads TGTGCCAGCAGCTTATCCCCCCCCCCCGGTTATGGCTACACCTTC.

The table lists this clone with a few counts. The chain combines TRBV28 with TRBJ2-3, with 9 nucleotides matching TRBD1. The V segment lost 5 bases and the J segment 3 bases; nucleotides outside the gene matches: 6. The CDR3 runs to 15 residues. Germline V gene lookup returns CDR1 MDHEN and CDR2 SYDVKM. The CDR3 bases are TGTGCCAGCAGTCCTGGGACAGGGAGGACAGATACGCAGTATTTT. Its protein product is CASSPGTGRTDTQYF.

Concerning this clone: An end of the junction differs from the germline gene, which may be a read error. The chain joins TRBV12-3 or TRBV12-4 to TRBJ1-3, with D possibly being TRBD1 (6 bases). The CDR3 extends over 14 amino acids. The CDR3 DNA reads TGTGCCAGCATTACAGGGCTCTCTGGAAACACCACATATTTT. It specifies CASITGLSGNTTYF.

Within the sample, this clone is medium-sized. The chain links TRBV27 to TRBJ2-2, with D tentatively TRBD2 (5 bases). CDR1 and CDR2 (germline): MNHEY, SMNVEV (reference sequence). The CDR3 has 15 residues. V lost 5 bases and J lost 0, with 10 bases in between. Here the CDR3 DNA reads TGTGCCAGCAGTCGACGGCGGGCGAACACCGGGGAGCTGTTTTTT. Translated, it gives CASSRRRANTGELFF.

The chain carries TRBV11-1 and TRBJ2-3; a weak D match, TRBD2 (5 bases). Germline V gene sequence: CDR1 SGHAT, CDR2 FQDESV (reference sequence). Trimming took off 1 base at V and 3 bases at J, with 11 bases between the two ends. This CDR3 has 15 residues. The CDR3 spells CASSLEWEQTDTQYF. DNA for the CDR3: TGTGCCAGCAGCTTAGAGTGGGAGCAGACAGATACGCAGTATTTT.

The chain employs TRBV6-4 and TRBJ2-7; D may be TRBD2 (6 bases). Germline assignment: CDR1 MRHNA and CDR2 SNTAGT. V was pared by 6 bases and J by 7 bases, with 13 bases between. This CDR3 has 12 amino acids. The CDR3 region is CASSGFGREQYF. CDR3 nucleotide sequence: TGTGCCAGCAGCGGGTTTGGGAGGGAGCAGTACTTC.

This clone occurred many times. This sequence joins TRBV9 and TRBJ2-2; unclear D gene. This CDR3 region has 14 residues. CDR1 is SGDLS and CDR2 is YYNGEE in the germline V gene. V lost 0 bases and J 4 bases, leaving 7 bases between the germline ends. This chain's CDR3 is CASSVALSTGELFF. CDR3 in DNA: TGTGCCAGCAGCGTAGCACTATCCACCGGGGAGCTGTTTTTT. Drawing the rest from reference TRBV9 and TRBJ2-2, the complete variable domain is DSGVTQTPKHLITATGQRVTLRCSPRSGDLSVYWYQQSLDQGLQFLIQYYNGEERAKGNILERFSAQQFPDLHSELNLSSLELGDSALYFCASSVALSTGELFFGEGSRLTVL.

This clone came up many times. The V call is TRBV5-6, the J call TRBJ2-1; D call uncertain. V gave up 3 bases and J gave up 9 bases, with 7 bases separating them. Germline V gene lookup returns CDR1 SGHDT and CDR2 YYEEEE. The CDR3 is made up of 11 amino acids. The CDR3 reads CASSYSVEQFF. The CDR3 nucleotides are TGTGCCAGCAGCTACAGCGTTGAGCAGTTCTTC.

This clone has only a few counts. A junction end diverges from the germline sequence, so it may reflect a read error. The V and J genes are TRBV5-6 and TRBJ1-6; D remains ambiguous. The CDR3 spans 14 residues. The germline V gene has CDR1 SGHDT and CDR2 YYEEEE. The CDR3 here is CSSSLAVGNSPLHF. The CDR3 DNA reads TGTTCCAGCAGCTTGGCCGTGGGTAATTCACCCCTCCACTTT.

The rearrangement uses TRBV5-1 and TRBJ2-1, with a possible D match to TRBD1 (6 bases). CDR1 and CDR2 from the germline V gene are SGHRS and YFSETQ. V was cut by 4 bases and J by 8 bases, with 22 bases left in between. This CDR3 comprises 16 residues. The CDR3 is CASSTEQVARGDEQFF. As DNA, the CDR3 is TGCGCCAGCAGCACGGAACAGGTTGCCAGGGGCGATGAGCAGTTCTTC. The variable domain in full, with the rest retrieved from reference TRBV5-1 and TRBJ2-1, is KAGVTQTPRYLIKTRGQQVTLSCSPISGHRSVSWYQQTPGQGLQFLFEYFSETQRNKGNFPGRFSGRQFSNSRSEMNVSTLELGDSALYLCASSTEQVARGDEQFFGPGTRLTVL.

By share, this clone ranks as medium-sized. This CDR3 is CATSDLRRQGYGYTF. The CDR3 DNA reads as TGTGCCACCAGTGATTTGAGGAGACAGGGGTATGGCTACACCTTC. The chain couples TRBV24-1 to TRBJ1-2; TRBD1 agrees at 8 bases. V shed 0 bases and J 5 bases; nucleotides not matched to a gene: 4. The germline V gene has CDR1 KGHDR and CDR2 SFDVKD. This CDR3 has 15 residues.